A selection of T cell receptor beta chains follows, all from one sample in a study of blood T cell repertoires in COVID-19. Generated by immunoSEQ multiplex PCR, the TCRdb table keeps only in-frame clones and is missing some. Of under 200,000 clones listed, over 70% are singletons. Sequencing was carried out using peripheral blood. The receptors here all came from a woman between 70 and 85 years old who had recovered from COVID-19. Each CDR3 is given with its conserved first and last residue. The order of the fields is J gene, CDR3 length, V gene, D gene, CDR3 protein, CDR3 DNA. A D gene is named only where the DNA matches it firmly.

j_call: TRBJ1-2
cdr3_length: 12
v_call: TRBV5-4
d_call: TRBD1
cdr3_aa: CASSWTGGALTF
cdr3_nt: TGTGCCAGCAGCTGGACAGGGGGCGCGTTAACCTTC

j_call: TRBJ1-2
cdr3_length: 14
v_call: TRBV7-2
d_call: TRBD1
cdr3_aa: CASSSQGAGKGYTF
cdr3_nt: TGTGCCAGCAGCTCACAGGGGGCCGGAAAAGGCTACACCTTC

j_call: TRBJ2-1
cdr3_length: 15
v_call: TRBV5-1
d_call: TRBD2
cdr3_aa: CASSLFREGYNEQFF
cdr3_nt: TGCGCCAGCAGCTTATTCCGGGAGGGCTACAATGAGCAGTTCTTC

j_call: TRBJ1-2
cdr3_length: 13
v_call: TRBV19
d_call: -
cdr3_aa: CASSIGRLYGYTF
cdr3_nt: TGTGCCAGTAGTATTGGGAGACTCTATGGCTACACCTTC

j_call: TRBJ1-1
cdr3_length: 14
v_call: TRBV20-1
d_call: -
cdr3_aa: CSASVPGGVRGAFF
cdr3_nt: TGCAGTGCTAGTGTCCCGGGGGGCGTCCGGGGAGCTTTCTTT

j_call: TRBJ1-1
cdr3_length: 13
v_call: TRBV29-1
d_call: -
cdr3_aa: CSAKRTAGSEAFF
cdr3_nt: TGCAGCGCAAAAAGGACAGCCGGCTCTGAAGCTTTCTTT

j_call: TRBJ1-1
cdr3_length: 15
v_call: TRBV9
d_call: TRBD1
cdr3_aa: CASSGTGGRNTEAFF
cdr3_nt: TGTGCCAGCAGCGGAACAGGGGGCCGAAACACTGAAGCTTTCTTT

j_call: TRBJ1-1
cdr3_length: 13
v_call: TRBV10-3
d_call: -
cdr3_aa: CAIRDRWDTEAFF
cdr3_nt: TGTGCCATCAGAGACAGGTGGGACACTGAAGCTTTCTTT

j_call: TRBJ1-5
cdr3_length: 14
v_call: TRBV7-9
d_call: -
cdr3_aa: CASSWGGLGQPQHF
cdr3_nt: TGTGCCAGCAGCTGGGGGGGACTCGGCCAGCCCCAGCATTTT

j_call: TRBJ2-2
cdr3_length: 14
v_call: TRBV2
d_call: TRBD2
cdr3_aa: CASRGTSGTGELFF
cdr3_nt: TGTGCCAGCAGGGGGACTAGCGGAACCGGGGAGCTGTTTTTT